A single sample is the source of the 27 T cell receptor beta chains below, sequenced in a study of blood T cell repertoires in COVID-19. Profiling relied on immunoSEQ multiplex PCR, and the TCRdb table lists in-frame clones only, not all of them. The sample yields under 250,000 clones, approximately 84% seen once. Sequenced sample: peripheral blood. These receptor sequences come from a man in his forties or fifties with active or convalescent COVID-19.

The gene calls are TRBV18 and TRBJ2-1; TRBD2 matches 9 bases. Germline-derived CDR1 and CDR2 are KGHSH and LQKENI. This CDR3 is 19 amino acids long. V was clipped by 1 base and J by 0 bases; unmatched bases: 10. In nucleotides, the CDR3 is TGTGCCAGCTCACCACTAGTAGCGGGGGCCCAGAGCTCCTACAATGAGCAGTTCTTC. It specifies CASSPLVAGAQSSYNEQFF.

V and J are TRBV9 and TRBJ2-2, with 9 bases fitting TRBD2. The germline CDR1 and CDR2 sequences are SGDLS and YYNGEE. The ends lost 3 bases at V and 2 bases at J; junction bases unmatched: 14. This CDR3 is 19 amino acids long. CDR3 nucleotide sequence: TGTGCCAGCAGCGCCCGTAGTGGGTTAGCGGGAGAAAACACCGGGGAGCTGTTTTTT. This encodes CASSARSGLAGENTGELFF.

CDR3 sequence (DNA): TGTGCCAGCAGTGGACTAGCGGGTAATGAGCAGTTCTTC. As protein: CASSGLAGNEQFF. The genes are TRBV7-9 and TRBJ2-1, with TRBD2 matching over 11 bases. Germline CDR1 reads SEHNR; CDR2 reads FQNEAQ (reference sequence). This CDR3 contains 13 residues. J was trimmed by 7 bases and V by 6 bases; bases with no gene match: 2.

This chain joins TRBV5-6 and TRBJ2-5; a weak D match, TRBD1 (5 bases). This CDR3 is built from 14 residues. CDR1 SGHDT and CDR2 YYEEEE come from the germline V gene. The germline V and J ends were trimmed by 4 bases and 2 bases, with 12 bases remaining between them. The CDR3 region has the DNA TGTGCCAGCAGCCTAACTGACAGTCAAGAGACCCAGTACTTC. It yields the protein CASSLTDSQETQYF.

V gene TRBV7-9 combines with J gene TRBJ1-2; possible D gene TRBD1, 6 bases. Trimming took off 5 bases at V and 4 bases at J, with 14 bases between the two ends. This CDR3 spans 14 amino acids. Germline CDR1 and CDR2: SEHNR and FQNEAQ (reference sequence). The CDR3, as DNA: TGTGCCAGCAGCGCGGCAGGGGCAGGCTATGGCTACACCTTC. It encodes CASSAAGAGYGYTF. The full variable domain, with the rest looked up from reference TRBV7-9 and TRBJ1-2, is DTGVSQNPRHKITKRGQNVTFRCDPISEHNRLYWYRQTLGQGPEFLTYFQNEAQLEKSRLLSDRFSAERPKGSFSTLEIQRTEQGDSAMYLCASSAAGAGYGYTFGSGTRLTVV.

The chain uses TRBV5-3 and TRBJ1-4; D is uncertain. TRBV5-3 is an ORF; its function is uncertain. This CDR3 has 15 amino acids. Trimming pared 4 bases from V and 7 bases from J, leaving 17 bases between. The CDR3 loop reads CARSPCWRWCEKLFF. CDR3 bases: TGTGCCAGAAGCCCTTGTTGGAGGTGGTGTGAAAAACTGTTTTTT.

This clone was observed a single time. This chain connects TRBV10-3 to TRBJ2-1, with TRBD2 matching 7 bases. From germline, CDR1 is ENHRY and CDR2 SYGVKD. The ends lost 4 bases at V and 3 bases at J; junction bases unmatched: 9. There are 16 residues in the CDR3. Here the CDR3 reads CAISVRQGGDYNEQFF. The CDR3 nucleotides read TGTGCCATCAGTGTCAGGCAGGGAGGGGACTACAATGAGCAGTTCTTC.

The chain's CDR3 is CASSLVDTSTDTQYF. CDR3 coding DNA: TGTGCCAGCAGCTTAGTCGATACTAGCACAGATACGCAGTATTTT. The chain employs TRBV11-2 and TRBJ2-3; no reliable D call. V shed 1 base and J shed 0 bases, with 8 bases lying between them. CDR1 and CDR2 from the germline V gene are SGHAT and FQNNGV. The CDR3 extends over 15 amino acids.

In this sample, this clone turned up once. V gene TRBV28 combines with J gene TRBJ2-1; 9 nucleotides match TRBD2. Germline V gene lookup returns CDR1 MDHEN and CDR2 SYDVKM. The V gene end was trimmed by 2 bases and the J gene end by 7 bases; junction bases not matched to a gene: 6. The CDR3 has 15 amino acids. Here the CDR3 reads CASSLGGTSRNEQFF. CDR3 sequence (DNA): TGTGCCAGCAGTTTAGGCGGGACTAGCAGAAATGAGCAGTTCTTC.

The chain joins TRBV29-1 to TRBJ1-1, with TRBD1 as a possible D gene (5 bases). Trimming removed 4 bases at V and 2 bases at J, with 14 bases between. Germline V gene sequence: CDR1 SQVTM, CDR2 ANQGSEA. The CDR3 totals 14 residues. The CDR3 region has the DNA TGCAGCGTTGGGCCCGGGGGGTTCAACACTGAAGCTTTCTTT. It translates to CSVGPGGFNTEAFF.

The table lists this clone with a few counts. The chain joins TRBV30 to TRBJ1-5; D ambiguous. Trimming left V 2 bases short and J 2 bases short, with 7 bases between. This CDR3 has 13 residues. Per the germline V gene, CDR1 is GTSNPN and CDR2 is SVGIG (reference sequence). The CDR3 loop reads CAWSLPGNQPQHF. DNA for the CDR3: TGTGCCTGGAGTCTCCCTGGCAATCAGCCCCAGCATTTT.

The rearrangement uses TRBV9 and TRBJ2-2; perhaps TRBD2 as D (6 bases). CDR1 and CDR2 from the germline V gene are SGDLS and YYNGEE. The CDR3 covers 17 residues. V was pared by 2 bases and J by 4 bases, with 18 bases between. The CDR3 region has the DNA TGTGCCAGCAGCGTGTCGGACGGGGGAGGTGGCACCGGGGAGCTGTTTTTT. The encoded protein is CASSVSDGGGGTGELFF.

This clone was observed a handful of times. The junction departs from germline at one end; a sequencing error may be responsible. The chain links TRBV12-3 or TRBV12-4 to TRBJ1-3, with TRBD1 matching over 8 bases. The CDR3 is 13 residues long. CDR3 sequence (DNA): TGTGCCAGCACTTTATATGACAGGGGCACCATATATTTT. Translating gives CASTLYDRGTIYF.

The table lists this clone with a few counts. The rearrangement joins TRBV24-1 to TRBJ1-6; no reliable D call. V was clipped by 6 bases and J by 4 bases, with 6 bases between them. The CDR3 loop spans 13 amino acids. The V gene's germline CDR1 is KGHDR and CDR2 SFDVKD. This CDR3 is CATSSGYNSPLHF. The CDR3 DNA follows: TGTGCCACCAGTTCCGGTTATAATTCACCCCTCCACTTT.

The chain recombines TRBV19 with TRBJ1-5; the match to TRBD1 covers 10 bases. V gave up 2 bases and J gave up 6 bases; unmatched junction bases: 19. The germline gives CDR1 LNHDA, CDR2 SQIVND (reference sequence). The CDR3 spans 20 residues. The CDR3 DNA is TGTGCCAGTAGTATAACTATTGGTGGGACAGGGGATGTCGGCAGTCAGCCCCAGCATTTT. It yields the protein CASSITIGGTGDVGSQPQHF.

This chain links TRBV11-3 with TRBJ1-1, with 7 bases lining up with TRBD1. The CDR3 is 13 residues long. Germline V gene data show CDR1 as SGHNT and CDR2 as YENEEA. The V segment lost 1 base and the J segment 7 bases; nucleotides outside the gene matches: 3. The CDR3 region is CASSLGQGVEAFF. Here the CDR3 DNA reads TGTGCCAGCAGCTTAGGACAGGGTGTTGAAGCTTTCTTT.

V is TRBV19 and J is TRBJ2-5, with D perhaps matching TRBD1 (6 bases). The CDR3 contains 13 residues. Germline lookup yields CDR1 LNHDA and CDR2 SQIVND (reference sequence). Trimming left V 6 bases short and J 2 bases short, with 10 bases between. This CDR3 is CASSPGVQETQYF. CDR3 in DNA: TGTGCCAGTAGCCCAGGGGTACAAGAGACCCAGTACTTC.

The chain links TRBV5-5 to TRBJ1-5, with TRBD1 matching 8 bases. The V and J ends lost 4 bases and 4 bases, in that order; junction bases with no gene match: 7. The CDR3 covers 15 residues. Per the germline V gene, CDR1 is SGHKS and CDR2 is YYEKEE (reference sequence). The CDR3 sequence: CASSLGQVENQPQHF. The CDR3 DNA sequence: TGTGCCAGCAGCCTGGGACAGGTAGAGAATCAGCCCCAGCATTTT. The variable domain in full, with the rest retrieved from reference TRBV5-5 and TRBJ1-5, is DAGVTQSPTHLIKTRGQQVTLRCSPISGHKSVSWYQQVLGQGPQFIFQYYEKEERGRGNFPDRFSARQFPNYSSELNVNALLLGDSALYLCASSLGQVENQPQHFGDGTRLSIL.

The J gene is TRBJ1-5, the V gene TRBV11-3; the match to TRBD1 covers 7 bases. The CDR3 consists of 18 residues. With 0 bases clipped from V and 2 bases from J, the junction kept 10 bases outside the gene matches. Germline V gene lookup returns CDR1 SGHNT and CDR2 YENEEA. The chain's CDR3 is CASSLDFRGRVCNQPQHF. The DNA for the CDR3 is TGTGCCAGCAGCTTAGATTTTAGGGGGCGCGTCTGCAATCAGCCCCAGCATTTT.

This clone is a singleton in its sample. V is TRBV18 and J is TRBJ1-1, with D hard to call. The CDR3 consists of 12 residues. CDR1 is KGHSH and CDR2 is LQKENI in the germline V gene. V shed 0 bases and J shed 4 bases, with 3 bases lying between them. CDR3 sequence (DNA): TGTGCCAGCTCACCACCGCGCACTGAAGCTTTCTTT. As protein: CASSPPRTEAFF. The entire variable domain, with the rest obtained from reference TRBV18 and TRBJ1-1, is as follows: NAGVMQNPRHLVRRRGQEARLRCSPMKGHSHVYWYRQLPEEGLKFMVYLQKENIIDESGMPKERFSAEFPKEGPSILRIQQVVRGDSAAYFCASSPPRTEAFFGQGTRLTVV.

The chain joins TRBV24-1 to TRBJ2-3, with 10 bases identical to TRBD2. Germline-derived CDR1 and CDR2 are KGHDR and SFDVKD. The trim removed 3 bases at V and 7 bases at J, leaving 9 bases unmatched. CDR3 length: 16 residues. The CDR3 region is CATSDPVAGGMNTQYF. The CDR3 DNA sequence: TGTGCCACCAGTGATCCCGTAGCGGGGGGCATGAATACGCAGTATTTT.

The CDR3 DNA sequence: TGTGCCAGCAGCGTAGCCCTGACTAGCGGGGACAATGAGCAGTTCTTC. Amino acids: CASSVALTSGDNEQFF. The V gene is TRBV9, the J gene TRBJ2-1, with TRBD2 identical over 11 bases. Trimming took 0 bases from V and 5 from J; bases not matched to a gene: 4. This CDR3 is 16 amino acids long. Germline loops: CDR1 SGDLS, CDR2 YYNGEE.

The chain has TRBV19 and TRBJ1-1; 8 positions match TRBD1. Germline CDR1 reads LNHDA; CDR2 reads SQIVND (reference sequence). The V gene end was trimmed by 7 bases and the J gene end by 4 bases; junction bases not matched to a gene: 14. The CDR3 contains 16 residues. CDR3 bases: TGTGCCAGTATCCAATGGGGACAGGTAGGTCGCACTGAAGCTTTCTTT. It is translated as CASIQWGQVGRTEAFF.

The chain joins TRBV3-1 (or the pseudogene TRBV3-2) to TRBJ2-5; TRBD2 might be the D (6 bases). V dropped 1 base and J dropped 5 bases, with 14 bases sitting between them. The CDR3 loop spans 15 amino acids. CDR1 is LGHDT, CDR2 YNNKEL, per germline (reference sequence). The CDR3, as DNA: TGTGCCAGCAGCCAAGCGGAGGGGAGGAGGGAGACCCAGTACTTC. This sequence encodes CASSQAEGRRETQYF.

The genes are TRBV7-2 and TRBJ1-1; 7 nucleotides match TRBD1. CDR3 size: 13 residues. Germline assignment: CDR1 SGHTA and CDR2 FQGNSA. V trimming: 5 bases; J trimming: 4 bases; junction bases outside the gene matches: 4. CDR3 residues: CASSVTGSTEAFF. In DNA form, the CDR3 reads TGTGCCAGCAGCGTGACAGGGAGCACTGAAGCTTTCTTT.

In this sample, this clone turned up a few times. V usage is TRBV29-1 and J usage is TRBJ2-5; TRBD1 matches 7 bases. This CDR3 contains 13 residues. Germline V gene sequence: CDR1 SQVTM, CDR2 ANQGSEA. The ends lost 5 bases at V and 2 bases at J; junction bases unmatched: 5. For the CDR3, the DNA is TGCAGCGTTTCCCGGGACAGACAAGAGACCCAGTACTTC. This encodes CSVSRDRQETQYF. Using reference TRBV29-1 and TRBJ2-5 for the parts outside the CDR3, the full variable domain is SAVISQKPSRDICQRGTSLTIQCQVDSQVTMMFWYRQQPGQSLTLIATANQGSEATYESGFVIDKFPISRPNLTFSTLTVSNMSPEDSSIYLCSVSRDRQETQYFGPGTRLLVL.

The chain links TRBV5-1 to TRBJ2-3; a possible D gene is TRBD2 (6 bases). V lost 3 bases, J lost 5 bases, and 19 bases lay in between. Germline CDR1 reads SGHRS; CDR2 reads YFSETQ. The CDR3 is 16 residues long. CDR3 in DNA: TGCGCCAGCAGCTGGACGACTAGGGCGTCCGTAGATACGCAGTATTTT. Translating gives CASSWTTRASVDTQYF.